Below are 18 T cell receptor beta chains sequenced from a single sample in a study of shared clonotypes between healthy human individuals. The data were produced by immunoSEQ multiplex PCR, yet TCRdb's version contains in-frame clones alone and is incomplete. The sample lists approximately 600,000 clones; roughly 96% were seen once. CD45RO negativity and positive selection for CCR7 defined naive CD8 cells, a population that excluded terminally differentiated effector memory CD45RA+ cells. Sequenced input: naive CD8+ T cells sorted from blood. The receptor set was obtained from a woman aged 25 to 39 in good health.

V usage is TRBV28 and J usage is TRBJ1-6; D remains ambiguous. The CDR3 totals 12 residues. In germline, CDR1 is MDHEN, CDR2 SYDVKM. The ends were cut back, 6 bases at V and 9 bases at J, with 9 bases in the middle. The CDR3 reads CASRGWVSPLHF. CDR3 DNA sequence: TGTGCCAGCAGGGGATGGGTTTCACCCCTCCACTTT.

The chain carries TRBV28 and TRBJ1-3, with D possibly matching TRBD1 (5 bases). CDR3 length equals 15 residues. V dropped 5 bases and J dropped 0 bases, with 11 bases sitting between them. The germline V gene encodes CDR1 MDHEN and CDR2 SYDVKM. CDR3 sequence reads: CASSPGRGSGNTIYF. The CDR3 DNA reads TGTGCCAGCAGTCCGGGACGTGGCTCTGGAAACACCATATATTTT.

The V gene is TRBV2, the J gene TRBJ1-2; D remains ambiguous. The CDR3 has 16 amino acids. Trimming removed 6 bases at V and 2 bases at J, with 19 bases between. Germline CDR1 SNHLY, CDR2 FYNNEI. The CDR3 here is CASRADTNRGNYGYTF. The CDR3 DNA sequence: TGTGCCAGCAGGGCAGACACAAATCGGGGAAACTATGGCTACACCTTC.

The gene calls are TRBV28 and TRBJ2-2, with D possibly TRBD1 on 6 matching bases. Trimming shortened V by 3 bases and J by 3 bases, and 11 bases separated the two germline ends. This CDR3 region has 15 residues. In germline, CDR1 is MDHEN, CDR2 SYDVKM. The DNA of the CDR3 is TGTGCCAGCAGTTTCCCGGACAGTTACACCGGGGAGCTGTTTTTT. It codes for CASSFPDSYTGELFF. Full variable domain (rest looked up from reference TRBV28 and TRBJ2-2): DVKVTQSSRYLVKRTGEKVFLECVQDMDHENMFWYRQDPGLGLRLIYFSYDVKMKEKGDIPEGYSVSREKKERFSLILESASTNQTSMYLCASSFPDSYTGELFFGEGSRLTVL.

The chain is built from TRBV7-9 and TRBJ1-4, with unresolved D. V lost 5 bases and J 0 bases, leaving 10 bases between the germline ends. Looked up from germline, CDR1 is SEHNR and CDR2 is FQNEAQ (reference sequence). The CDR3 is 15 residues long. The CDR3, as DNA: TGTGCCAGCAGCATAACACCTGCAACTAATGAAAAACTGTTTTTT. It encodes CASSITPATNEKLFF.

This chain uses TRBV5-6 with TRBJ1-2; D may be TRBD1 (5 bases). Trimming took off 0 bases at V and 7 bases at J, with 13 bases between the two ends. The length of the CDR3 is 14 residues. The germline V gene has CDR1 SGHDT and CDR2 YYEEEE. CDR3 residues: CASSLGQNPRGYTF. The CDR3 DNA reads TGTGCCAGCAGCTTGGGACAGAACCCTCGTGGCTACACCTTC.

The chain couples TRBV28 to TRBJ1-5, with TRBD1 identical over 7 bases. CDR1 is MDHEN, CDR2 SYDVKM, per germline. This CDR3 region has 18 residues. Trimming cost V 4 bases and J 1 base; bases outside gene matches: 13. CDR3 nucleotide sequence: TGTGCCAGCAGTTCGGCCCTTCCCGGACAGGAGAGCAATCAGCCCCAGCATTTT. It codes for CASSSALPGQESNQPQHF.

The rearrangement joins TRBV28 to TRBJ2-5; D assignment may be TRBD1 or TRBD2 (6 bases each). V lost 1 base and J lost 5, with 17 bases in between. The CDR3 runs 16 residues. Looked up from germline, CDR1 is MDHEN and CDR2 is SYDVKM. Here the CDR3 reads CASSLLGGQDGETQYF. In nucleotides, the CDR3 is TGTGCCAGCAGTTTATTGGGGGGCCAAGATGGGGAGACCCAGTACTTC.

CDR3 sequence reads: CASSVGSGDYEQYF. The CDR3 DNA sequence: TGTGCCAGCAGCGTAGGTAGCGGGGATTACGAGCAGTACTTC. The chain links TRBV9 to TRBJ2-7; 8 bases are shared with TRBD2. CDR1 SGDLS and CDR2 YYNGEE come from the germline V gene. V dropped 0 bases and J dropped 4; count of bases not matched to a gene: 3. The CDR3 runs to 14 residues.

This clone has just one count. The gene calls are TRBV28 and TRBJ2-1, with 9 bases aligning to TRBD2. V was pared by 4 bases and J by 3 bases, with 7 bases of the junction left unmatched. CDR1 and CDR2 (germline): MDHEN, SYDVKM. This CDR3 has 16 amino acids. As DNA, the CDR3 is TGTGCCAGCAGTTCCGAGCGGGAGGTGGGCTACAATGAGCAGTTCTTC. It yields the protein CASSSEREVGYNEQFF.

The rearrangement links TRBV29-1 to TRBJ2-3; 7 bases are shared with TRBD2. Germline trimming cut 7 bases from V and 3 bases from J; bases unmatched to any gene: 10. The germline CDR1 and CDR2 sequences are SQVTM and ANQGSEA. The CDR3 sequence is 14 residues long. The CDR3 region is CSASGGVRTDTQYF. In nucleotides, the CDR3 is TGCAGCGCAAGTGGGGGGGTGAGGACAGATACGCAGTATTTT.

The chain employs TRBV5-6 and TRBJ2-7; 8 positions match TRBD1. V trimming: 0 bases; J trimming: 3 bases; junction bases outside the gene matches: 8. The V gene's germline CDR1 is SGHDT and CDR2 YYEEEE. This CDR3 is built from 16 residues. This CDR3 is CASSLVPRTGFYEQYF. CDR3 in DNA: TGTGCCAGCAGCTTGGTGCCGAGGACAGGGTTCTACGAGCAGTACTTC.

This clone was detected only once. The chain recombines TRBV10-3 with TRBJ2-7; D not resolved. The CDR3 consists of 14 residues. V was shortened by 0 bases and J by 7 bases, with 13 bases between the two germline ends. CDR1 and CDR2 (germline): ENHRY, SYGVKD. CDR3 bases: TGTGCCATCAGTGAGTCGAATATAGCTACTGAGCAGTACTTC. This translates into CAISESNIATEQYF.

The chain has TRBV5-4 and TRBJ1-2; TRBD1 might be the D (5 bases). V gave up 0 bases and J gave up 4 bases, with 10 bases separating them. CDR1 is SGHNT, CDR2 YYREEE, per germline (reference sequence). The CDR3 consists of 14 residues. The CDR3 bases are TGTGCCAGCAGCTTGGGTTTGGACATCTATGGCTACACCTTC. Translating it yields CASSLGLDIYGYTF.

The chain recombines TRBV28 with TRBJ2-3, with 15 bases lining up with TRBD2. This CDR3 is 18 amino acids long. CDR1 is MDHEN, CDR2 SYDVKM, per germline. Trimming at V came to 3 bases and at J to 5 bases, leaving 9 bases not matched to a gene. The CDR3 sequence is CASSFTRTSGRAKDTQYF. As DNA, the CDR3 is TGTGCCAGCAGTTTCACCCGGACTAGCGGGAGGGCCAAAGATACGCAGTATTTT.

The chain uses TRBV4-1 and TRBJ2-7; 13 bases match TRBD2. CDR3 length: 19 amino acids. V dropped 0 bases and J dropped 2; count of bases not matched to a gene: 10. Germline CDR1 and CDR2: MGHRA and YSYEKL. CDR3 protein: CASSQDSEAGLAGPYEQYF. CDR3 DNA sequence: TGCGCCAGCAGCCAAGATAGTGAGGCGGGACTAGCGGGACCCTACGAGCAGTACTTC.

V usage is TRBV7-8 and J usage is TRBJ2-5, with D possibly being TRBD1 (6 bases). This CDR3 is 13 amino acids long. Germline-derived CDR1 and CDR2 are SGHVS and FQNEAQ. Trimming shortened V by 7 bases and J by 2 bases, and 11 bases separated the two germline ends. The DNA of the CDR3 is TGTGCCAGCACCGAGCAGGGGCAAGAGACCCAGTACTTC. This sequence encodes CASTEQGQETQYF.

The rearrangement joins TRBV7-8 to TRBJ1-2; TRBD1 matches at 9 bases. Looked up from germline, CDR1 is SGHVS and CDR2 is FQNEAQ. This CDR3 contains 14 residues. Germline trimming cut 5 bases from V and 8 bases from J; bases unmatched to any gene: 9. The DNA for the CDR3 is TGTGCCAGCAGCCCGGGACAGGGTTTAGAGGGCTACACCTTC. Protein product: CASSPGQGLEGYTF.